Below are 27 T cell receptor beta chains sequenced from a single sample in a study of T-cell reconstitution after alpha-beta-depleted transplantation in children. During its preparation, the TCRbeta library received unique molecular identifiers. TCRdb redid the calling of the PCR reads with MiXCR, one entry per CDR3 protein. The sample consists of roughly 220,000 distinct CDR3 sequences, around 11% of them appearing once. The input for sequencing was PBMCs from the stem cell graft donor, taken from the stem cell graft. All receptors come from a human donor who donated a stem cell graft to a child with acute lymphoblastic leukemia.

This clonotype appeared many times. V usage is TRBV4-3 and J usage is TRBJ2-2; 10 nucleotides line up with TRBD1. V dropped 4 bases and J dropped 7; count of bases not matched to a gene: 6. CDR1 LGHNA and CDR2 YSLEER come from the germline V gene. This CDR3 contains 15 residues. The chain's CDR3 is CASSPDRGRVGELFF. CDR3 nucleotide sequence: TGCGCCAGCAGCCCTGACAGGGGGCGGGTCGGGGAGCTGTTTTTT.

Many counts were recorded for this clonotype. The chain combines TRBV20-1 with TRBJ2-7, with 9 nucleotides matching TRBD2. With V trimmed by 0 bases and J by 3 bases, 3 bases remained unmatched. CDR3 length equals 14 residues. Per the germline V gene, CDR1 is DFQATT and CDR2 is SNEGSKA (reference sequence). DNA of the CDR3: TGCAGTGCTAGAGATAGCGGGAGATTCTACGAGCAGTACTTC. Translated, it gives CSARDSGRFYEQYF.

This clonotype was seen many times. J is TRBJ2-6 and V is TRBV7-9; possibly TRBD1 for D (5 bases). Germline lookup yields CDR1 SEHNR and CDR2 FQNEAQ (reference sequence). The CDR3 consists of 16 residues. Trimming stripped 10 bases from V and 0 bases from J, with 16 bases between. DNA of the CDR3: TGTGCCAACCGAGAAACAGGTACCTCTGGGGCCAACGTCCTGACTTTC. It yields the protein CANRETGTSGANVLTF.

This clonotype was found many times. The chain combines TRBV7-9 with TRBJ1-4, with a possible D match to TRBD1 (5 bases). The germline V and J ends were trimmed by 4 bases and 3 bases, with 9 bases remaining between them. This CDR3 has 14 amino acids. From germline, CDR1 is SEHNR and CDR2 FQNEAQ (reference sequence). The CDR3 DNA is TGTGCCAGCAGCTACGAGGGACCTAATGAAAAACTGTTTTTT. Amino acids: CASSYEGPNEKLFF.

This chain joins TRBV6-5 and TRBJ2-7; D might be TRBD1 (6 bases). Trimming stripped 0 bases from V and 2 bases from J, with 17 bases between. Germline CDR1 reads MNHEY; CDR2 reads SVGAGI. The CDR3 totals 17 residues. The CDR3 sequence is CASSYSTDRLAPYEQYF. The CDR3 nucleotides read TGTGCCAGCAGTTACTCGACGGACAGATTAGCTCCCTACGAGCAGTACTTC.

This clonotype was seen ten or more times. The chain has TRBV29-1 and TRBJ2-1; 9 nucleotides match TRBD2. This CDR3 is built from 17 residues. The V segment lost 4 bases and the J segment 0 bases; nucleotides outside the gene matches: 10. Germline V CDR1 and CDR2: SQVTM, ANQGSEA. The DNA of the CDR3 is TGCAGCGTTGGTGCCAGCGGGAGGCCTAGCTCCTACAATGAGCAGTTCTTC. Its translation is CSVGASGRPSSYNEQFF.

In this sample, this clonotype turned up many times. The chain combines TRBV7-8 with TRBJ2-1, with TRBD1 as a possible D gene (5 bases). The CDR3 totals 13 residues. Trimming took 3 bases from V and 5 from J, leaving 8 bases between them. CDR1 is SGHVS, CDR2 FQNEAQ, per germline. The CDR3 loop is CASSLDKNNEQFF. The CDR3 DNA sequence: TGTGCCAGCAGCTTGGACAAAAACAATGAGCAGTTCTTC.

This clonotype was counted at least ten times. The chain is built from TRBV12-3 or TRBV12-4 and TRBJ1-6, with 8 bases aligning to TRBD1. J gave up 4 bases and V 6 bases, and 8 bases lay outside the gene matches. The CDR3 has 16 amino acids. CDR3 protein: CASRNRGTGYNSPLHF. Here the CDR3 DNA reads TGTGCCAGCAGGAACAGGGGGACGGGGTATAATTCACCCCTCCACTTT.

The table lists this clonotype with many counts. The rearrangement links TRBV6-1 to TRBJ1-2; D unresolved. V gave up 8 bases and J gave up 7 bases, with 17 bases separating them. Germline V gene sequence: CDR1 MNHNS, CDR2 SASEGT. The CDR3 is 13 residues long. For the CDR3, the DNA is TGTGCCAGCCCAGGAAACTCGCGGGCTGGCTACACCTTC. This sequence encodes CASPGNSRAGYTF.

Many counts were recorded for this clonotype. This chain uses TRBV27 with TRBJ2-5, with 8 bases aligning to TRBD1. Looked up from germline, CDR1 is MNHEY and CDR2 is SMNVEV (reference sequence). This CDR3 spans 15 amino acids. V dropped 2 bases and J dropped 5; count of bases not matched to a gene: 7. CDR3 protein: CASSLGQGEMETQYF. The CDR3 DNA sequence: TGTGCCAGCAGTTTAGGACAGGGTGAGATGGAGACCCAGTACTTC.

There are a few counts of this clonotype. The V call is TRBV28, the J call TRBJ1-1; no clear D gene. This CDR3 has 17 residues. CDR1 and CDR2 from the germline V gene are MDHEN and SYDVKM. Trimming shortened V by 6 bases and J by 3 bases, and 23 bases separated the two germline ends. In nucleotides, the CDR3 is TGTGCCAGCAGCCTCGGACGGACCTATCAAAGGGACACTGAAGCTTTCTTT. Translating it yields CASSLGRTYQRDTEAFF.

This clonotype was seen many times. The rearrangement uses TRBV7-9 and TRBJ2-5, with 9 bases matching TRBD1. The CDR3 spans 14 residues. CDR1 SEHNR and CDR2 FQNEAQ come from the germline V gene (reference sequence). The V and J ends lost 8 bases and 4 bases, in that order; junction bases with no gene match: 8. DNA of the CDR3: TGTGCCAGCCGTCCGGGACAGGGTTTAGAGACCCAGTACTTC. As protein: CASRPGQGLETQYF.

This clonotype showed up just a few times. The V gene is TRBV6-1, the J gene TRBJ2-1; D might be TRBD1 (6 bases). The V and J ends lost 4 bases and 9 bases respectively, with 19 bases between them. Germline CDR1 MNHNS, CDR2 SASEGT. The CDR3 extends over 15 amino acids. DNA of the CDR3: TGTGCCAGCAGTGGACCCCGACAGGTAAAGAGTGAGCAGTTCTTC. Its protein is CASSGPRQVKSEQFF.

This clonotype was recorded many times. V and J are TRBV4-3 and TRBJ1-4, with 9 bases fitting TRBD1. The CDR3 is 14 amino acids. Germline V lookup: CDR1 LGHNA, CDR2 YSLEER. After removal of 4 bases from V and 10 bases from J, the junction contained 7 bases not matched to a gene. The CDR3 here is CASSRGTGSGKLFF. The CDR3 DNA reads TGCGCCAGCAGCCGCGGGACAGGGTCGGGAAAACTGTTTTTT.

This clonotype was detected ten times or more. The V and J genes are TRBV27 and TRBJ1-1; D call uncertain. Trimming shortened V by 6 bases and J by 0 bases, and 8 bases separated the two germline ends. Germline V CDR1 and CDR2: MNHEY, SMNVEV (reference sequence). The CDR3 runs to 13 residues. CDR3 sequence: CASRPNLNTEAFF. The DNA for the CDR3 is TGTGCCAGCAGGCCCAACCTGAACACTGAAGCTTTCTTT.

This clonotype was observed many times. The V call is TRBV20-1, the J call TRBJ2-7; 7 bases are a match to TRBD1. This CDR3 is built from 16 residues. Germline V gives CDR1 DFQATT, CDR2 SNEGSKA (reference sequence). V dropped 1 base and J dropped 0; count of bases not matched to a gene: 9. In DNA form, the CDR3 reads TGCAGTGCTAGAGGTGAAACAGGGGATGACTCCTACGAGCAGTACTTC. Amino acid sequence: CSARGETGDDSYEQYF.

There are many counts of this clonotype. In DNA form, the CDR3 reads TGCGCCAGCAGCCCCGGGACAGGAACCAGCACCGGGGAGCTGTTTTTT. Translation gives CASSPGTGTSTGELFF. This chain uses TRBV5-1 with TRBJ2-2; 8 bases are a match to TRBD1. Germline V gene lookup returns CDR1 SGHRS and CDR2 YFSETQ. V was pared by 4 bases and J by 4 bases, with 9 bases of the junction left unmatched. CDR3 length: 16 amino acids.

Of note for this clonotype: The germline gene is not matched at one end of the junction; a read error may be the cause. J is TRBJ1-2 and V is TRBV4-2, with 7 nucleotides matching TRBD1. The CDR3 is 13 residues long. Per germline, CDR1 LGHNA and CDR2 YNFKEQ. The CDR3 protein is CAISPGTDYGYTF. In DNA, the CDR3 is TGTGCCATCAGCCCCGGGACAGACTATGGCTACACCTTC.

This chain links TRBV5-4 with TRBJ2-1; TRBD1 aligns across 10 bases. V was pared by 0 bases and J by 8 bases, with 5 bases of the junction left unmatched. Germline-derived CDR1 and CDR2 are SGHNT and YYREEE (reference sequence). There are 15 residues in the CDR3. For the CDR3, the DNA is TGTGCCAGCAGCTTGGCCCAGACAGGGGGCGATGAGCAGTTCTTC. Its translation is CASSLAQTGGDEQFF.

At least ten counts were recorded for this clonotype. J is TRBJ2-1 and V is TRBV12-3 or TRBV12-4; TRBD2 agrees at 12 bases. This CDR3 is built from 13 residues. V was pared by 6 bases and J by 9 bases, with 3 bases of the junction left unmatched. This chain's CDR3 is CASRLAGGSEQFF. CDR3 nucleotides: TGTGCCAGCAGACTAGCGGGGGGTTCTGAGCAGTTCTTC.

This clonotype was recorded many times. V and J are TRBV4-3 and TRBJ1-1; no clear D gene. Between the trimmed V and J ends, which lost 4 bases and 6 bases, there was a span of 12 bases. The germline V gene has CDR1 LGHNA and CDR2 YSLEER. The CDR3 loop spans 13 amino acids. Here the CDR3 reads CASSPSRWAEAFF. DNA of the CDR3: TGCGCCAGCAGCCCCAGCAGATGGGCTGAAGCTTTCTTT.

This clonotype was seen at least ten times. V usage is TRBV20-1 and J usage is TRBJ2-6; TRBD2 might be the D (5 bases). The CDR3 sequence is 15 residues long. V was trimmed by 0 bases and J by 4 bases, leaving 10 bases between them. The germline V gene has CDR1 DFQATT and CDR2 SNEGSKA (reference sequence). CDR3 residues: CSARDQDSGANVLTF. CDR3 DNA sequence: TGCAGTGCTAGAGATCAGGACTCAGGGGCCAACGTCCTGACTTTC.

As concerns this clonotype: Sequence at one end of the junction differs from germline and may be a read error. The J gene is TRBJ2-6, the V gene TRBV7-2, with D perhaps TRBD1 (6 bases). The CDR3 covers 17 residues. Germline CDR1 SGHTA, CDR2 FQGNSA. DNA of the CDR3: TGTGCCAGCAGCTCGTCCCGGGACATATTCGGGGCCAACGGCCTGACTTTC. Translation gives CASSSSRDIFGANGLTF.

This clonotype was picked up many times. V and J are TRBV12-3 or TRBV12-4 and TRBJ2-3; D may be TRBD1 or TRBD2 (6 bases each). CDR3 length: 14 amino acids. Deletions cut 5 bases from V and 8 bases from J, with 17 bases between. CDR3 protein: CASSPGVQGRTQYF. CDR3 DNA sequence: TGTGCCAGCAGTCCGGGAGTTCAGGGGCGTACGCAGTATTTT.

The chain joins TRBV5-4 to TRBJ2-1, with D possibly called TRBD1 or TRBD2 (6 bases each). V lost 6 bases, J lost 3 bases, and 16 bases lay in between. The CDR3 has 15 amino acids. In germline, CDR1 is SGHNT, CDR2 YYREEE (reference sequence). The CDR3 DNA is TGTGCCAGCAACTTCTGGGGGGCGAGCTACAATGAGCAGTTCTTC. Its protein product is CASNFWGASYNEQFF.

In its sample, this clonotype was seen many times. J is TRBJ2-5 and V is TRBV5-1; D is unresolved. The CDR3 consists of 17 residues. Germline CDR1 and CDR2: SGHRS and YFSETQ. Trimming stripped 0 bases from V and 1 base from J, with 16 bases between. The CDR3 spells CASSLVNSLPPQETQYF. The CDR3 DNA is TGCGCCAGCAGCTTGGTAAACAGTCTGCCCCCCCAAGAGACCCAGTACTTC.

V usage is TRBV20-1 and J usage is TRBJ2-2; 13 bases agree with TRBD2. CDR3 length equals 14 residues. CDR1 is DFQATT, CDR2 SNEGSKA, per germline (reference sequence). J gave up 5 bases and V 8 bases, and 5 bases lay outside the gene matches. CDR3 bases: TGCAGTCCTACTAGCGGGGGGGGAACCGGGGAGCTGTTTTTT. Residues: CSPTSGGGTGELFF.